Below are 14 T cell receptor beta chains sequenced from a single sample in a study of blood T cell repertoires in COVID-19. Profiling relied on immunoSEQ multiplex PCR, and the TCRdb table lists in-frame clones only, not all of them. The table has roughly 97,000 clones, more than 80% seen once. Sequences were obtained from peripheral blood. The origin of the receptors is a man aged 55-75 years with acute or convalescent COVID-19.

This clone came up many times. CDR3 DNA sequence: TGTGCCAGCAGTTCTGACAGGGGCCGCACTGAAGCTTTCTTT. The encoded protein is CASSSDRGRTEAFF. The V call is TRBV2, the J call TRBJ1-1, with 8 bases that match TRBD1. Germline V CDR1 and CDR2: SNHLY, FYNNEI. V was clipped by 5 bases and J by 4 bases; unmatched bases: 6. The CDR3 is made up of 14 amino acids.

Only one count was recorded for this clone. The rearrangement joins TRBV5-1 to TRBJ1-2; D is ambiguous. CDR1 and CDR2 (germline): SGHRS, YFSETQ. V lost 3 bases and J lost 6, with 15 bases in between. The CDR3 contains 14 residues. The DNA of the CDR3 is TGCGCCAGCAGCTCGACCCTTTCCGGGGATGGCTACACCTTC. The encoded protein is CASSSTLSGDGYTF.

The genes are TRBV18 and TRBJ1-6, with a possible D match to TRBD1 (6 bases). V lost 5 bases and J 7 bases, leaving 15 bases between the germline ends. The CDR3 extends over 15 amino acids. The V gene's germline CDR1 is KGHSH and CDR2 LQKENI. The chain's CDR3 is CASSGTGQDNSPLHF. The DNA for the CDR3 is TGTGCCAGCTCAGGAACAGGGCAAGACAATTCACCCCTCCACTTT.

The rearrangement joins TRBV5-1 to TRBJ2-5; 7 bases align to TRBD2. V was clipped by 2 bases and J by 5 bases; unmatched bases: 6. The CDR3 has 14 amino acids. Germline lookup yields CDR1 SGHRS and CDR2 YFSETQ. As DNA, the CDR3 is TGCGCCAGCAGCTTAGGGGAGGGGACGGAGACCCAGTACTTC. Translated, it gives CASSLGEGTETQYF.

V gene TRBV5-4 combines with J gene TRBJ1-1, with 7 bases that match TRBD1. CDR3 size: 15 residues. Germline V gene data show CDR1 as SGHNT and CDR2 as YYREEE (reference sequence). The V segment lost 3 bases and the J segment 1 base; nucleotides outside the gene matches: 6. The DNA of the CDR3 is TGTGCCAGCAGCTCACAGGGGATGGAGAACACTGAAGCTTTCTTT. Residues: CASSSQGMENTEAFF.

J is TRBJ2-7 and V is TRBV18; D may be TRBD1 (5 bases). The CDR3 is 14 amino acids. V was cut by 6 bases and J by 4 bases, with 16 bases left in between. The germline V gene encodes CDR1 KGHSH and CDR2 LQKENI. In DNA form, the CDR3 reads TGTGCCAGCTCCCAACAGGCTCGTCAATACGAGCAGTACGTC. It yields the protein CASSQQARQYEQYV.

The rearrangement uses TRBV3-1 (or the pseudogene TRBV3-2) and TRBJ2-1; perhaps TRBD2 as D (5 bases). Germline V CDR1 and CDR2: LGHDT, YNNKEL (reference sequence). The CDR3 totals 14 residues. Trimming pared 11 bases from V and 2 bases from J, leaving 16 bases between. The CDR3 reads CAAQARGTYNEQFF. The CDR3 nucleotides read TGTGCCGCACAAGCACGGGGTACCTACAATGAGCAGTTCTTC.

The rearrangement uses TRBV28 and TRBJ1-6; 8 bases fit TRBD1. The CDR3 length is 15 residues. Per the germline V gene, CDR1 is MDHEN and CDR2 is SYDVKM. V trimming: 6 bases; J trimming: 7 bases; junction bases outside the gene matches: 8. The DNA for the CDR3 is TGTGCCAGCAGACCCGGACAGGGACGAAATTCACCCCTCCACTTT. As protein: CASRPGQGRNSPLHF.

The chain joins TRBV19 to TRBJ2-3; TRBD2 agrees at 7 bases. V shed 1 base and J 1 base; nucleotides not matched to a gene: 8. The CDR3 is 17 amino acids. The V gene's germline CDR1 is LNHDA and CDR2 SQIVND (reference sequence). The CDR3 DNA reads TGTGCCAGTAGTATAGGTGTGGGGCTAGCGGGCACAGATACGCAGTATTTT. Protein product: CASSIGVGLAGTDTQYF.

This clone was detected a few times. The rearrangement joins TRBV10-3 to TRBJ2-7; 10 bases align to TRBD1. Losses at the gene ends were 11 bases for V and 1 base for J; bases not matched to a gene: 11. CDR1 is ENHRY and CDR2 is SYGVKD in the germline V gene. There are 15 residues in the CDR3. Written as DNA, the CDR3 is TGTGCCCTCAAACCGGACAGGGGGTCATCCTACGAGCAGTACTTC. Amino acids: CALKPDRGSSYEQYF.

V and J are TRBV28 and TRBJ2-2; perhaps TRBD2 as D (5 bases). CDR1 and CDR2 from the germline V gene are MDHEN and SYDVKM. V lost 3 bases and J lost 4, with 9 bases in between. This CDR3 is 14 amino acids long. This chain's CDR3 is CASSFVSGTGELFF. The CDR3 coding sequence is TGTGCCAGCAGTTTTGTCAGCGGCACCGGGGAGCTGTTTTTT.

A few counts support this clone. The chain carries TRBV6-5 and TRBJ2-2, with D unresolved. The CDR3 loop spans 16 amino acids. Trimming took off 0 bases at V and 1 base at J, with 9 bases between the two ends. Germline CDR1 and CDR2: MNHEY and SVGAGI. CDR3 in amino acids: CASSYSVPENTGELFF. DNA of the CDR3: TGTGCCAGCAGTTACTCGGTTCCAGAGAACACCGGGGAGCTGTTTTTT.

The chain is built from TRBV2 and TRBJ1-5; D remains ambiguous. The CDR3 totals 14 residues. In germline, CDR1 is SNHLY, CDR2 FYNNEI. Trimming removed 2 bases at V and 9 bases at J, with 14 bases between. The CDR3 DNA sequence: TGTGCCAGCAGTGAATCCCCCGGGTTTGGGCCCCAGCATTTT. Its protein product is CASSESPGFGPQHF.

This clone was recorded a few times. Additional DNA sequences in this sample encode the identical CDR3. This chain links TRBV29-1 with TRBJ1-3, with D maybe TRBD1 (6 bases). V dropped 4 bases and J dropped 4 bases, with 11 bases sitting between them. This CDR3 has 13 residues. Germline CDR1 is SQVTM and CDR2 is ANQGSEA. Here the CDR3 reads CSVGQGTGNTIYF. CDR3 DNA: TGCAGCGTTGGCCAGGGGACCGGAAACACCATATATTTT.